This TCR beta chain was identified during a study of blood T cell repertoires in COVID-19. Looking at the study overall: COVID-19 samples collected from the United States, Italy and Spain covered acute and convalescent phases. From T cells, B-cell-depleted T cells, or PBMCs came the material, which was cDNA or gDNA.

Seattle's cohort entered during active infection and was followed longitudinally. The assay was immunoSEQ multiplex PCR, and TCRdb's table has in-frame clones only and misses some. This table has 50,000 to 60,000 clones, around 85% appearing once. From germline, CDR1 is MNHEY and CDR2 SMNVEV (reference sequence). V was shortened by 2 bases and J by 7 bases, with 18 bases between the two germline ends. This CDR3 is built from 15 residues. The genes are TRBV27 and TRBJ2-7, with D possibly matching TRBD2 (5 bases). Sequenced input: peripheral blood. The TCR was taken from a woman aged 80 or older with COVID-19, enrolled during active disease. CDR3 amino acids: CASSLRGSRTSEQYF. CDR3 DNA sequence: TGTGCCAGCAGTTTACGGGGTAGCAGAACTAGTGAGCAGTACTTC.